This record covers a single TCR beta chain. Antigen unknown. The protocol was immunoSEQ multiplex PCR, while the TCRdb copy is restricted to in-frame clones and leaves out a portion. Of more than 75,000 clones listed, 90% to 95% are singletons. The ends lost 7 bases at V and 5 bases at J; junction bases unmatched: 10. Germline V gene lookup returns CDR1 MNHNY and CDR2 SVGAGI (reference sequence). CDR3 length: 16 amino acids. This entry is derived from a study of cytomegalovirus exposure and HLA in healthy donors. The study, taken as a whole, reports: The finding came from a later analysis; first-cohort TCR clusters tended to co-occur in the 130 or so validation repertoires.

Sequenced material: PBMCs. The receptor comes from a man aged 18-30 years in good health and CMV-seronegative. The chain is built from TRBV6-6 and TRBJ2-3, with 12 bases matching TRBD2. The chain's CDR3 is CASTAVGGLAGDTQYF. DNA for the CDR3: TGTGCCAGCACCGCCGTCGGGGGACTAGCGGGAGATACGCAGTATTTT.